Below, 28 T cell receptor beta chains from the same sample are listed, as sequenced in a study of blood T cell repertoires in COVID-19. Clones were sequenced by immunoSEQ multiplex PCR, and TCRdb holds only the in-frame ones, with some missing. In the table there are approximately 230,000 clones, approximately 89% of which are singletons. Sequenced: peripheral blood. Source of these receptors: a woman aged 25-40 years with COVID-19, enrolled during active disease.

The V gene is TRBV19, the J gene TRBJ1-2; TRBD1 agrees at 7 bases. Germline V gene sequence: CDR1 LNHDA, CDR2 SQIVND (reference sequence). J lost 6 bases, V lost 6 bases, and 16 bases had no gene match. The CDR3 spans 16 residues. CDR3 sequence reads: CASRAQDRDSVHGYTF. The CDR3 DNA follows: TGTGCCAGTAGGGCGCAGGATCGGGACAGCGTCCATGGCTACACCTTC. Drawing the rest from reference TRBV19 and TRBJ1-2, the complete variable domain is DGGITQSPKYLFRKEGQNVTLSCEQNLNHDAMYWYRQDPGQGLRLIYYSQIVNDFQKGDIAEGYSVSREKKESFPLTVTSAQKNPTAFYLCASRAQDRDSVHGYTFGSGTRLTVV.

J is TRBJ1-5 and V is TRBV5-8; TRBD1 aligns across 7 bases. The CDR3 sequence is 16 residues long. Germline V lookup: CDR1 SGHTS, CDR2 YDEGEE. J was trimmed by 4 bases and V by 0 bases; bases with no gene match: 7. The CDR3 here is CASSLEQGHRNQPQHF. Written as DNA, the CDR3 is TGTGCCAGCAGCTTGGAACAGGGGCACCGAAATCAGCCCCAGCATTTT.

The CDR3 nucleotides read TGCGCCAGCTCTGGGCAGGGTCACTCCTACGAGCAGTACTTC. It translates to CASSGQGHSYEQYF. This chain uses TRBV5-1 with TRBJ2-7, with a possible D match to TRBD1 (5 bases). Trimming removed 7 bases from V and 0 bases from J, with 14 bases in between. From germline, CDR1 is SGHRS and CDR2 YFSETQ. This CDR3 region has 14 residues. The variable domain in full, with the rest retrieved from reference TRBV5-1 and TRBJ2-7, is KAGVTQTPRYLIKTRGQQVTLSCSPISGHRSVSWYQQTPGQGLQFLFEYFSETQRNKGNFPGRFSGRQFSNSRSEMNVSTLELGDSALYLCASSGQGHSYEQYFGPGTRLTVT.

The CDR3: CASTIAGVLNEQFF. CDR3 bases: TGTGCCAGCACCATAGCGGGAGTCCTGAATGAGCAGTTCTTC. The chain couples TRBV2 to TRBJ2-1; the match to TRBD2 covers 9 bases. This CDR3 has 14 amino acids. Germline CDR1 is SNHLY and CDR2 is FYNNEI. The junction had 8 bases not matched to a gene; V was cut back by 7 bases and J by 7 bases.

This chain uses TRBV5-1 with TRBJ2-1, with TRBD2 matching 15 bases. The CDR3 contains 18 residues. CDR1 and CDR2 from the germline V gene are SGHRS and YFSETQ. V shed 4 bases, J shed 2 bases, and the junction held 7 bases outside the gene matches. The CDR3 region has the DNA TGCGCCAGCAGCCCGGGACTAGCGGGGGGCTACCCCTACAATGAGCAGTTCTTC. Protein: CASSPGLAGGYPYNEQFF.

This chain joins TRBV6-2 or TRBV6-3 and TRBJ2-5, with TRBD2 as a possible D gene (6 bases). The CDR3 consists of 16 residues. Trimming removed 2 bases at V and 2 bases at J, with 15 bases between. Germline V lookup: CDR1 MNHEY, CDR2 SVGEGT. CDR3 amino acids: CASSYPTRRQQETQYF. The DNA of the CDR3 is TGTGCCAGCAGTTACCCGACTAGGCGTCAACAAGAGACCCAGTACTTC.

This clone showed up just once. Relative to the germline gene, one junction end is altered; a read error may explain this. Other nucleotide sequences from this sample produce the same CDR3. The chain links TRBV7-2 to TRBJ2-1; 9 nucleotides align to TRBD1. This CDR3 has 15 amino acids. Germline-derived CDR1 and CDR2 are SGHTA and FQGNSA. CDR3 in DNA: TGTGCCAGCAGCTTAACCCGGACAGGGGTGTCTGAGCAATTCTTC. The encoded protein is CASSLTRTGVSEQFF. The whole variable domain, remainder taken from reference TRBV7-2 and TRBJ2-1, is GAGVSQSPSNKVTEKGKDVELRCDPISGHTALYWYRQSLGQGLEFLIYFQGNSAPDKSGLPSDRFSAERTGGSVSTLTIQRTQQEDSAVYLCASSLTRTGVSEQFFGPGTRLTVL.

The chain employs TRBV7-2 and TRBJ2-5; weak D call: TRBD2 (5 bases). This CDR3 is built from 11 residues. Trimming took off 5 bases at V and 9 bases at J, with 10 bases between the two ends. Per the germline V gene, CDR1 is SGHTA and CDR2 is FQGNSA. This CDR3 reads CASSQTGAQYF. In DNA, the CDR3 is TGTGCCAGCAGCCAAACCGGGGCCCAGTACTTC.

The V call is TRBV27, the J call TRBJ1-3; tentative D call: TRBD1 (5 bases). Germline-derived CDR1 and CDR2 are MNHEY and SMNVEV (reference sequence). V lost 2 bases to trimming and J lost 4 bases, with 9 bases between them. The CDR3 contains 14 residues. In nucleotides, the CDR3 is TGTGCCAGCAGTTTACAGGGTCGCGGAAACACCATATATTTT. Translating gives CASSLQGRGNTIYF.

The V call is TRBV11-2, the J call TRBJ1-3; no reliable D call. V dropped 3 bases and J dropped 0 bases, with 15 bases sitting between them. Germline CDR1 is SGHAT and CDR2 is FQNNGV. This CDR3 has 17 residues. The CDR3, as DNA: TGTGCCAGCAGCTTTAGAGGAGACCCGAGCTCTGGAAACACCATATATTTT. Protein sequence: CASSFRGDPSSGNTIYF. The complete variable domain, with remaining parts taken from reference TRBV11-2 and TRBJ1-3, reads EAGVAQSPRYKIIEKRQSVAFWCNPISGHATLYWYQQILGQGPKLLIQFQNNGVVDDSQLPKDRFSAERLKGVDSTLKIQPAKLEDSAVYLCASSFRGDPSSGNTIYFGEGSWLTVV.

The gene calls are TRBV6-2 or TRBV6-3 and TRBJ1-5; tentative D call: TRBD1 (6 bases). This CDR3 has 17 residues. The V gene lost 0 bases and the J gene lost 4 bases, with 16 bases spanning the gap. The germline gives CDR1 MNHEY, CDR2 SVGEGT. The CDR3 sequence: CASSYSSDSLGNQPQHF. Written as DNA, the CDR3 is TGTGCCAGCAGTTACTCCTCGGACAGCCTAGGGAATCAGCCCCAGCATTTT.

CDR3 amino acids: CASSRTVEAFF. CDR3 sequence (DNA): TGTGCCAGCAGCCGAACAGTCGAAGCTTTCTTT. This sequence joins TRBV7-9 and TRBJ1-1; D gene uncertain. Germline values: CDR1 SEHNR, CDR2 FQNEAQ (reference sequence). The CDR3 contains 11 residues. V dropped 5 bases and J dropped 8 bases, with 9 bases sitting between them.

V gene TRBV5-4 combines with J gene TRBJ2-2; TRBD2 matches 11 bases. Germline V lookup: CDR1 SGHNT, CDR2 YYREEE (reference sequence). The CDR3 loop spans 16 amino acids. The trim removed 3 bases at V and 5 bases at J, leaving 6 bases unmatched. DNA for the CDR3: TGTGCCAGCAGCTCCCGACTAGCGGGAAGGACCGGGGAGCTGTTTTTT. It encodes CASSSRLAGRTGELFF.

This clone was detected once. The chain links TRBV2 to TRBJ2-7, with D perhaps TRBD2 (5 bases). The germline V gene encodes CDR1 SNHLY and CDR2 FYNNEI. The CDR3 runs 13 residues. Trimming removed 6 bases at V and 5 bases at J, with 14 bases between. CDR3 residues: CASSPPTRDEQYF. Written as DNA, the CDR3 is TGTGCCAGCAGCCCCCCCACGAGGGACGAGCAGTACTTC.

The rearrangement uses TRBV5-1 and TRBJ1-1; a weak D match, TRBD1 (5 bases). Per germline, CDR1 SGHRS and CDR2 YFSETQ. The CDR3 extends over 16 amino acids. Trimming pared 0 bases from V and 1 base from J, leaving 13 bases between. CDR3 residues: CASSLEQGGANTEAFF. CDR3 coding DNA: TGCGCCAGCAGCTTGGAGCAGGGAGGGGCGAACACTGAAGCTTTCTTT.

This sequence joins TRBV4-3 and TRBJ2-6, with TRBD2 as a possible D gene (6 bases). Germline CDR1 and CDR2: LGHNA and YSLEER. This CDR3 region has 19 residues. Trimming removed 0 bases from V and 0 bases from J, with 15 bases in between. Here the CDR3 reads CASSQERGLLGSGANVLTF. The DNA of the CDR3 is TGCGCCAGCAGCCAAGAACGGGGACTCTTGGGCTCTGGGGCCAACGTCCTGACTTTC.

This chain uses TRBV27 with TRBJ1-6; unclear D gene. The germline CDR1 and CDR2 sequences are MNHEY and SMNVEV (reference sequence). The CDR3 consists of 17 residues. V lost 6 bases to trimming and J lost 0 bases, with 15 bases between them. The DNA of the CDR3 is TGTGCCAGCAGGACCGTCGGTCGGAGCTCCTATAATTCACCCCTCCACTTT. Translating gives CASRTVGRSSYNSPLHF.

V usage is TRBV28 and J usage is TRBJ1-6, with a tentative D call TRBD1 (6 bases). Germline CDR1 is MDHEN and CDR2 is SYDVKM. The V end was cut by 8 bases, the J end by 4 bases, with 21 bases between. This CDR3 contains 17 residues. The CDR3 region is CASSSPGGAMYNSPLHF. The CDR3, as DNA: TGTGCCAGCTCCAGTCCCGGGGGGGCGATGTATAATTCACCCCTCCACTTT.

The chain is built from TRBV5-1 and TRBJ1-1; 9 bases agree with TRBD1. After removal of 0 bases from V and 0 bases from J, the junction contained 6 bases not matched to a gene. The V gene's germline CDR1 is SGHRS and CDR2 YFSETQ. There are 17 residues in the CDR3. CDR3 sequence (DNA): TGCGCCAGCAGCTTGGAGGGGACAGGGAGGGTGAACACTGAAGCTTTCTTT. Translating gives CASSLEGTGRVNTEAFF.

The chain employs TRBV5-4 and TRBJ1-1; TRBD1 might be the D (5 bases). Deletions cut 0 bases from V and 0 bases from J, with 9 bases between. The CDR3 is 15 residues long. Germline CDR1 and CDR2: SGHNT and YYREEE (reference sequence). CDR3 protein: CASSLGGQMNTEAFF. The CDR3 DNA sequence: TGTGCCAGCAGCTTGGGGGGCCAGATGAACACTGAAGCTTTCTTT.

This clone was seen more than once but under ten times. The chain links TRBV10-1 to TRBJ1-4; D not resolved. This CDR3 comprises 13 residues. Trimming removed 3 bases at V and 6 bases at J, with 8 bases between. Germline V lookup: CDR1 WNHNN, CDR2 SYGVQD (reference sequence). Written as DNA, the CDR3 is TGCGCCAGCAGTGAACAGAGGGATGAAAAACTGTTTTTT. Its protein is CASSEQRDEKLFF.

V gene TRBV5-3 combines with J gene TRBJ1-2; TRBD1 matches 8 bases. TRBV5-3 is an ORF for which the function is uncertain. Germline trimming cut 4 bases from V and 4 bases from J; bases unmatched to any gene: 3. The CDR3 is 13 amino acids. CDR3 nucleotides: TGTGCCAGAAGCAACGGACAGGGCTATGGCTACACCTTC. This translates into CARSNGQGYGYTF.

The chain is built from TRBV6-2 or TRBV6-3 and TRBJ1-4; 10 positions agree with TRBD1. CDR1 is MNHEY and CDR2 is SVGEGT in the germline V gene. V shed 6 bases, J shed 8 bases, and the junction held 6 bases outside the gene matches. The CDR3 contains 14 residues. CDR3 sequence (DNA): TGTGCCAGCAGCACTCGGACAGGGGGAGAAAAACTGTTTTTT. It is translated as CASSTRTGGEKLFF.

This chain joins TRBV6-5 and TRBJ1-1, with D possibly TRBD1 on 6 matching bases. V shed 7 bases and J shed 11 bases, with 20 bases lying between them. Per the germline V gene, CDR1 is MNHEY and CDR2 is SVGAGI. CDR3 length: 13 amino acids. The CDR3: CASTKGRQGRAFF. Written as DNA, the CDR3 is TGTGCCAGCACCAAAGGGCGGCAGGGGCGGGCTTTCTTT.

The chain recombines TRBV6-6 with TRBJ2-5; D may be TRBD2 (6 bases). CDR1 MNHNY and CDR2 SVGAGI come from the germline V gene (reference sequence). V was pared by 2 bases and J by 5 bases, with 12 bases between. The CDR3 runs to 14 residues. The DNA of the CDR3 is TGTGCCAGCAGTTACCGGGGGTCTGATGAGACCCAGTACTTC. Translation: CASSYRGSDETQYF.

CDR3: CASSLYPASGRNEQYV. The CDR3 nucleotides read TGTGCCAGCAGCTTATACCCGGCTAGCGGGAGGAACGAGCAGTACGTC. J is TRBJ2-7 and V is TRBV7-2; TRBD2 matches 11 bases. In germline, CDR1 is SGHTA, CDR2 FQGNSA. J lost 5 bases, V lost 2 bases, and 8 bases had no gene match. This CDR3 spans 16 amino acids.

The genes are TRBV5-6 and TRBJ1-5, with a tentative D call TRBD1 (5 bases). The CDR3 contains 14 residues. Germline lookup yields CDR1 SGHDT and CDR2 YYEEEE. The V and J ends lost 1 base and 7 bases respectively, with 12 bases between them. Here the CDR3 reads CASSLMRDGQPQHF. CDR3 DNA sequence: TGTGCCAGCAGCTTGATGCGGGACGGGCAGCCCCAGCATTTT.

This chain joins TRBV19 and TRBJ1-2; no clear D gene. The CDR3 contains 10 residues. The V and J ends lost 9 bases and 6 bases respectively, with 8 bases between them. Germline CDR1 reads LNHDA; CDR2 reads SQIVND (reference sequence). CDR3 residues: CASHFNGYTF. The CDR3 DNA reads as TGTGCCAGCCATTTCAATGGCTACACCTTC.